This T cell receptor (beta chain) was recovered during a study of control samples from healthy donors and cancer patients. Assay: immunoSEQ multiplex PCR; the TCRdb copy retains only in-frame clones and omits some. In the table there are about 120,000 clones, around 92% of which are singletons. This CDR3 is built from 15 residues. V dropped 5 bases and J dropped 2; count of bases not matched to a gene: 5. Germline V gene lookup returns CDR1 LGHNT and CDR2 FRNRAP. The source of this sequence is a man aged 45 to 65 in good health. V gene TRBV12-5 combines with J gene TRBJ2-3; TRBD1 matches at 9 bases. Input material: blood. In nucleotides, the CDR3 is TGTGCTAGTGGTCCGGGACAGGGATACACAGATACGCAGTATTTT. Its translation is CASGPGQGYTDTQYF.